This T cell receptor (beta chain) was obtained from a study of T-cell reconstitution after alpha-beta-depleted transplantation in children. General study findings and limits: The main origin of T-cell counts and diversity one year after transplant was newly produced T cells.

It was with unique molecular identifiers that the TCRbeta library was prepared. In TCRdb, the PCR reads were re-called with MiXCR into one record per CDR3 protein. The sample consists of about a million distinct CDR3 sequences, around 30% of them appearing once. This clonotype was detected a few times. Its target is unknown. This receptor was identified in a boy younger than two who had a stem cell transplant for SCID, so the T cells may come from the graft donor. Sequenced material: PBMCs, mostly from graft donor cells, taken 360 days after TCRalphabeta/CD19-depleted stem cell transplant.

The CDR3 nucleotides read TGCGCCAGCAGTCTGGGACTAGCAACGCTACCATCCTACGAGCAGTACTTC. Translating gives CASSLGLATLPSYEQYF. The gene calls are TRBV5-1 and TRBJ2-7, with 9 bases matching TRBD2. This CDR3 has 17 residues. Germline trimming cut 5 bases from V and 1 base from J; bases unmatched to any gene: 13. CDR1 is SGHRS, CDR2 YFSETQ, per germline.